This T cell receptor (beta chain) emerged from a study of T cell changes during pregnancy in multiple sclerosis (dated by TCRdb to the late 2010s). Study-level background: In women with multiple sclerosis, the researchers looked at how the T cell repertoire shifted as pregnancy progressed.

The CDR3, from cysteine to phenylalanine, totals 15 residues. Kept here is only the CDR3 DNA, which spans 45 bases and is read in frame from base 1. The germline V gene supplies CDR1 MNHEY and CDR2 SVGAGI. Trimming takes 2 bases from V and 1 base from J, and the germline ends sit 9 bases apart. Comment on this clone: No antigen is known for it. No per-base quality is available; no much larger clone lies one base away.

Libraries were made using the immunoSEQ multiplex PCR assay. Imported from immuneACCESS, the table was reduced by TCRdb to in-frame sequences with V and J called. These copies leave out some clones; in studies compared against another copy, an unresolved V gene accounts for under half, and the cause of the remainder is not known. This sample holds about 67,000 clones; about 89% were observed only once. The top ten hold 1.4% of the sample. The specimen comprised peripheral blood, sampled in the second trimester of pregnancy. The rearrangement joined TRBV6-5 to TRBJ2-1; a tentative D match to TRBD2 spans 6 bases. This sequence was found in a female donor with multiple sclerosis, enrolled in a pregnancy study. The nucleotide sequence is TGTGCCAGCAGTTACCAGCGGGCGTCCTACAATGAGCAGTTCTTC. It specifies CASSYQRASYNEQFF.